This entry lists 25 T cell receptor beta chains sequenced from one sample in a study of Ad26.COV2.S vaccination and SARS-CoV-2 variants. The method was immunoSEQ multiplex PCR; TCRdb's version includes in-frame clones alone and lacks a portion of them. This sample has approximately 480,000 clones, with around nine tenths found just once. Specified treatment: some 20 received Ad26.COV2.S at low or high dose, single or two shots; 5 received placebo; per-sample allocation not given. Sampling occurred on day 63 after the first vaccine or placebo injection. This specimen was peripheral blood, taken in a trial of Ad26.COV2.S vaccine versus placebo. The receptors here all came from a person aged 18 to 65 who received the Ad26.COV2.S COVID-19 vaccine or a placebo.

The chain links TRBV28 to TRBJ1-5; TRBD1 aligns across 9 bases. Unmatched junction bases numbered 9, after V lost 11 bases and J lost 7 bases. CDR3 length: 13 amino acids. The germline gives CDR1 MDHEN, CDR2 SYDVKM. CDR3 loop: CAGVTGGGQPQHF. DNA for the CDR3: TGTGCCGGGGTTACAGGGGGCGGGCAGCCCCAGCATTTT. Combining the CDR3 with reference TRBV28 and TRBJ1-5 gives the whole variable domain DVKVTQSSRYLVKRTGEKVFLECVQDMDHENMFWYRQDPGLGLRLIYFSYDVKMKEKGDIPEGYSVSREKKERFSLILESASTNQTSMYLCAGVTGGGQPQHFGDGTRLSIL.

CDR3 loop: CASSLGRLWQETQYF. Written as DNA, the CDR3 is TGTGCCAGCAGCTTGGGTCGGTTGTGGCAAGAGACCCAGTACTTC. The rearrangement joins TRBV7-2 to TRBJ2-5; D ambiguous. V dropped 3 bases and J dropped 2 bases, with 13 bases sitting between them. The germline CDR1 and CDR2 sequences are SGHTA and FQGNSA. The CDR3 totals 15 residues.

This clone was seen a single time. The chain employs TRBV13 and TRBJ1-1, with 10 bases lining up with TRBD1. The CDR3 extends over 16 amino acids. Germline loops: CDR1 PRHDT, CDR2 FYEKMQ (reference sequence). V lost 5 bases to trimming and J lost 1 base; unmatched junction nucleotides: 7. The CDR3 nucleotides read TGTGCCAGCAGCGACGACAGGGGGCGAGCGAACACTGAAGCTTTCTTT. It is translated as CASSDDRGRANTEAFF.

CDR3 DNA: TGTGCCAGCAGCTTCACGAGCTCCTACAATGAGCAGTTCTTC. Protein product: CASSFTSSYNEQFF. The V call is TRBV7-6, the J call TRBJ2-1; unclear D gene. The germline V and J ends were trimmed by 3 bases and 0 bases, with 6 bases remaining between them. CDR1 and CDR2 (germline): SGHVS, FNYEAQ. The CDR3 is 14 amino acids.

This chain connects TRBV11-2 to TRBJ2-7; D tentatively fits TRBD1 or TRBD2 (6 bases each). CDR3 size: 13 residues. Trimming cost V 2 bases and J 4 bases, with 9 bases left between them. CDR1 SGHAT and CDR2 FQNNGV come from the germline V gene. The CDR3 sequence: CASSLTGAYEQYF. For the CDR3, the DNA is TGTGCCAGCAGCTTAACGGGGGCTTACGAGCAGTACTTC.

The chain has TRBV3-1 (or the pseudogene TRBV3-2) and TRBJ2-1; D is unresolved. V shed 1 base and J shed 6 bases, with 4 bases lying between them. The CDR3 loop spans 12 amino acids. Germline loops: CDR1 LGHDT, CDR2 YNNKEL (reference sequence). DNA for the CDR3: TGTGCCAGCAGCCAAGTGGTCAATGAGCAGTTCTTC. Encoded protein: CASSQVVNEQFF.

J is TRBJ2-2 and V is TRBV19, with TRBD2 identical over 10 bases. The CDR3 loop spans 16 amino acids. CDR1 is LNHDA and CDR2 is SQIVND in the germline V gene (reference sequence). Trimming at V came to 3 bases and at J to 6 bases, leaving 7 bases not matched to a gene. The CDR3 here is CASSMSLAGVAGELFF. The CDR3 DNA reads as TGTGCCAGTAGTATGAGTCTAGCGGGAGTTGCCGGGGAGCTGTTTTTT.

The rearrangement joins TRBV2 to TRBJ1-2; D possibly corresponds to TRBD1 (6 bases). The V gene lost 10 bases and the J gene lost 3 bases, with 12 bases spanning the gap. The germline V gene encodes CDR1 SNHLY and CDR2 FYNNEI. The CDR3 length is 12 residues. The CDR3 sequence is CATQRTDYGYTF. CDR3 nucleotide sequence: TGTGCCACCCAGCGGACAGACTATGGCTACACCTTC. Full variable domain (remainder filled in from reference TRBV2 and TRBJ1-2): EPEVTQTPSHQVTQMGQEVILRCVPISNHLYFYWYRQILGQKVEFLVSFYNNEISEKSEIFDDQFSVERPDGSNFTLKIRSTKLEDSAMYFCATQRTDYGYTFGSGTRLTVV.

V gene TRBV7-3 combines with J gene TRBJ2-1; 8 nucleotides align to TRBD2. The junction had 5 bases not matched to a gene; V was cut back by 8 bases and J by 5 bases. The CDR3 loop spans 13 amino acids. From germline, CDR1 is SGHTA and CDR2 FQGTGA. This CDR3 is CASASGPHNEQFF. The CDR3 DNA reads TGTGCCAGCGCTAGCGGGCCCCACAATGAGCAGTTCTTC. The full variable domain, in which reference TRBV7-3 and TRBJ2-1 provide the parts outside the CDR3, is GAGVSQTPSNKVTEKGKYVELRCDPISGHTALYWYRQSLGQGPEFLIYFQGTGAADDSGLPNDRFFAVRPEGSVSTLKIQRTERGDSAVYLCASASGPHNEQFFGPGTRLTVL.

The chain is built from TRBV19 and TRBJ1-5; no definite D call. From germline, CDR1 is LNHDA and CDR2 SQIVND (reference sequence). Trimming removed 7 bases at V and 5 bases at J, with 18 bases between. There are 15 residues in the CDR3. The chain's CDR3 is CASIRSGDRDQPQHF. The CDR3 DNA follows: TGTGCCAGTATTCGGAGCGGGGATCGGGATCAGCCCCAGCATTTT.

This chain uses TRBV11-3 with TRBJ2-2; either TRBD1 or TRBD2 may fit D (5 bases each). This CDR3 spans 14 amino acids. Trimming pared 8 bases from V and 5 bases from J, leaving 15 bases between. The germline CDR1 and CDR2 sequences are SGHNT and YENEEA. For the CDR3, the DNA is TGTGCCAGCCAACGGGACCGTCTTACCGGGGAGCTGTTTTTT. Its protein product is CASQRDRLTGELFF.

The chain's CDR3 is CASSLRGGTSREETQYF. The CDR3 region has the DNA TGTGCCAGCAGCTTACGTGGTGGGACTAGCCGAGAAGAGACCCAGTACTTC. This rearrangement joins TRBV7-3 to TRBJ2-5; 9 bases map to TRBD2. Germline assignment: CDR1 SGHTA and CDR2 FQGTGA. Trimming removed 2 bases from V and 3 bases from J; junction bases left unmatched: 10. The CDR3 has 17 amino acids.

V usage is TRBV7-9 and J usage is TRBJ1-1, with TRBD1 as a possible D gene (5 bases). Germline V gene data show CDR1 as SEHNR and CDR2 as FQNEAQ (reference sequence). V lost 6 bases, J lost 3 bases, and 14 bases lay in between. This CDR3 comprises 14 residues. This CDR3 reads CASRVAGMDTEAFF. Here the CDR3 DNA reads TGTGCCAGCAGGGTCGCAGGGATGGACACTGAAGCTTTCTTT.

This chain uses TRBV6-2 or TRBV6-3 with TRBJ2-1; no definite D call. Trimming pared 3 bases from V and 4 bases from J, leaving 4 bases between. CDR1 is MNHEY and CDR2 is SVGEGT in the germline V gene. The CDR3 consists of 12 residues. CDR3 in DNA: TGTGCCAGCAGTTATCAGTACAATGAGCAGTTCTTC. It yields the protein CASSYQYNEQFF.

The chain links TRBV24-1 to TRBJ2-6, with 7 bases that match TRBD2. The CDR3 is made up of 14 amino acids. Trimming removed 6 bases from V and 2 bases from J; junction bases left unmatched: 0. Germline CDR1 and CDR2: KGHDR and SFDVKD. The CDR3 region is CATSREAGANVLTF. CDR3 coding DNA: TGTGCCACCAGTCGGGAGGCTGGGGCCAACGTCCTGACTTTC.

There are a few counts of this clone. Here the CDR3 DNA reads TGTGCCAGCAGCTTAGGTACAAGCGGTGAGCAGTTCTTC. Protein sequence: CASSLGTSGEQFF. This chain joins TRBV11-2 and TRBJ2-1; D perhaps matches TRBD2 (5 bases). The V gene lost 1 base and the J gene lost 9 bases, with 10 bases spanning the gap. CDR3 length: 13 amino acids. Germline V gene sequence: CDR1 SGHAT, CDR2 FQNNGV.

In this sample, this clone turned up once. This rearrangement joins TRBV6-5 to TRBJ2-2; 12 bases agree with TRBD1. J was trimmed by 4 bases and V by 6 bases; bases with no gene match: 3. The V gene's germline CDR1 is MNHEY and CDR2 SVGAGI. The length of the CDR3 is 15 residues. CDR3 sequence reads: CASRGQGAVTGELFF. CDR3 coding DNA: TGTGCCAGCAGGGGACAGGGGGCCGTCACCGGGGAGCTGTTTTTT.

The chain couples TRBV18 to TRBJ2-2; TRBD2 matches 7 bases. The V segment lost 3 bases and the J segment 4 bases; nucleotides outside the gene matches: 14. CDR1 is KGHSH and CDR2 is LQKENI in the germline V gene. The CDR3 sequence is 18 residues long. In DNA, the CDR3 is TGTGCCAGCTCACCTGTGGCGGGAGCTGGGGGGATCACCGGGGAGCTGTTTTTT. Translated: CASSPVAGAGGITGELFF.

The chain joins TRBV7-9 to TRBJ1-2; D call uncertain. The CDR3 totals 14 residues. The V gene's germline CDR1 is SEHNR and CDR2 FQNEAQ (reference sequence). V shed 1 base and J shed 4 bases, with 10 bases lying between them. CDR3 sequence (DNA): TGTGCCAGCAGCTTAGATACAGTACTCTATGGCTACACCTTC. Its translation: CASSLDTVLYGYTF.

The rearrangement uses TRBV7-8 and TRBJ1-4; the D gene is possibly TRBD1 (5 bases). Germline values: CDR1 SGHVS, CDR2 FQNEAQ. Trimming took 1 base from V and 5 from J, leaving 11 bases between them. The length of the CDR3 is 15 residues. CDR3 amino acids: CASSLDRQPNEKLFF. In DNA, the CDR3 is TGTGCCAGCAGCTTAGATCGACAGCCCAATGAAAAACTGTTTTTT.

The chain carries TRBV13 and TRBJ2-7; 11 nucleotides agree with TRBD2. After removal of 0 bases from V and 2 bases from J, the junction contained 3 bases not matched to a gene. Germline-derived CDR1 and CDR2 are PRHDT and FYEKMQ (reference sequence). This CDR3 comprises 16 residues. The CDR3 DNA is TGTGCCAGCAGCTTAGGAAGACTAGCGGGACCCTACGAGCAGTACTTC. It encodes CASSLGRLAGPYEQYF.

The V gene is TRBV6-5, the J gene TRBJ2-1, with D perhaps TRBD2 (5 bases). This CDR3 comprises 14 residues. V gave up 7 bases and J gave up 4 bases, with 14 bases separating them. CDR1 MNHEY and CDR2 SVGAGI come from the germline V gene. The chain's CDR3 is CASNRDLHYNEQFF. The CDR3 DNA follows: TGTGCCAGCAACCGGGATCTACATTACAATGAGCAGTTCTTC.

The chain combines TRBV5-4 with TRBJ2-1; 10 bases line up with TRBD2. Germline CDR1 reads SGHNT; CDR2 reads YYREEE (reference sequence). V shed 4 bases and J 12 bases; nucleotides not matched to a gene: 7. CDR3 length equals 13 residues. CDR3 in amino acids: CASSAGGLAMQFF. The CDR3 nucleotides are TGTGCCAGCAGCGCTGGGGGACTAGCGATGCAGTTCTTC. The variable domain in full, with the rest retrieved from reference TRBV5-4 and TRBJ2-1, is ETGVTQSPTHLIKTRGQQVTLRCSSQSGHNTVSWYQQALGQGPQFIFQYYREEENGRGNFPPRFSGLQFPNYSSELNVNALELDDSALYLCASSAGGLAMQFFGPGTRLTVL.

The chain combines TRBV28 with TRBJ1-5; D ambiguous. With 7 bases removed from V and 5 bases from J, the gap between germline ends came to 12 bases. Germline CDR1 reads MDHEN; CDR2 reads SYDVKM. The CDR3 consists of 13 residues. Written as DNA, the CDR3 is TGTGCCAGCAACGAGGGCAGCGATCAGCCCCAGCATTTT. It yields the protein CASNEGSDQPQHF.

The gene calls are TRBV18 and TRBJ1-2; a weak D match, TRBD1 (5 bases). Trimming stripped 4 bases from V and 4 bases from J, with 13 bases between. CDR1 and CDR2 from the germline V gene are KGHSH and LQKENI. This CDR3 region has 14 residues. CDR3 sequence: CASSRPRDGYGYTF. The DNA for the CDR3 is TGTGCCAGCTCACGTCCCAGGGATGGCTATGGCTACACCTTC.